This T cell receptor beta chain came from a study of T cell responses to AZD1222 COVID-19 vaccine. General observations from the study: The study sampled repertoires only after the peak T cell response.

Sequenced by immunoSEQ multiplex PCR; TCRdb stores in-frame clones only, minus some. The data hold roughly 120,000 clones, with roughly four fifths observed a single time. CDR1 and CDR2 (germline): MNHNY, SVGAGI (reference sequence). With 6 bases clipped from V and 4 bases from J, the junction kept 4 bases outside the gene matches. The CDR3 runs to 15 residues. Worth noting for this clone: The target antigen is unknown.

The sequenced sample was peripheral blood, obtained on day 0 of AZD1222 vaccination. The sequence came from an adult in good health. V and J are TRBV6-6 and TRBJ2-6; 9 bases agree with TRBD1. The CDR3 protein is CASRGQGSGANVLTF. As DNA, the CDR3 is TGTGCCAGCAGGGGACAGGGTTCAGGGGCCAACGTCCTGACTTTC.